These T cell receptor beta chains were read from a single sample in a study of blood T cell repertoires in COVID-19. The data were produced by immunoSEQ multiplex PCR, yet TCRdb's version contains in-frame clones alone and is incomplete. The sample gives approximately 140,000 clones, approximately 88% of which show up once; 25% to 30% is in the top ten. Sample: peripheral blood. The source is a human donor in a cohort sampled during active COVID-19. CDR3s include the opening cysteine and the closing phenylalanine or tryptophan. Fields, in order: clone size, J gene, D gene, V gene, CDR3 protein, CDR3 DNA. The D gene is left open where the match is weak. The listing skips clone size in some rows; elsewhere it reads once, few, many or a size class.

>once|TRBJ1-6|TRBD1|TRBV19
CASSRPGTEWRSPLHF
TGTGCCAGTAGTAGGCCCGGGACAGAATGGAGATCACCCCTCCACTTT
>-|TRBJ1-1|-|TRBV6-2/TRBV6-3
CASSYSSGAGTEAFF
TGTGCCAGCAGTTACTCATCCGGGGCGGGAACTGAAGCTTTCTTT
>-|TRBJ1-5|-|TRBV4-1
CASSQVFGQGSQPQHF
TGCGCCAGCAGCCAAGTGTTTGGGCAGGGGAGTCAGCCCCAGCATTTT
>-|TRBJ1-4|-|TRBV6-1
CASSELMAMGGKLFF
TGTGCCAGCAGTGAACTCATGGCCATGGGGGGGAAACTGTTTTTT
>-|TRBJ1-4|-|TRBV7-9
CASSPGTYEKLFF
TGTGCCAGCAGCCCCGGGACATATGAAAAACTGTTTTTT
>-|TRBJ2-2|TRBD1|TRBV14
CASSQGPRGRTGELFF
TGTGCCAGCAGCCAAGGACCCAGGGGGCGGACCGGGGAGCTGTTTTTT
>-|TRBJ1-4|TRBD1|TRBV27
CASSLSGQVKIEKLFF
TGTGCCAGCAGTTTGTCGGGACAGGTGAAAATAGAAAAACTGTTTTTT
>-|TRBJ1-2|TRBD1|TRBV19
CASSGRGLIDGYTF
TGTGCCAGTAGTGGAAGGGGGCTGATAGATGGCTACACCTTC
>-|TRBJ2-5|-|TRBV11-2
CASSQIGGPETQYF
TGTGCCAGCAGCCAGATCGGGGGTCCAGAGACCCAGTACTTC
>-|TRBJ2-7|TRBD1|TRBV5-1
CASSQGTGEREQYF
TGCGCCAGCAGCCAAGGGACAGGGGAGAGGGAGCAGTACTTC
>-|TRBJ2-3|-|TRBV19
CASSTTGSDTQYF
TGTGCCAGTAGTACAACAGGTTCAGATACGCAGTATTTT
>-|TRBJ2-7|-|TRBV3-1/TRBV3-2
CASRRQGGEQYF
TGTGCCAGCAGACGACAGGGAGGCGAGCAGTACTTC
>-|TRBJ2-6|-|TRBV27
CASSTGWGANVLTF
TGTGCCAGCAGTACAGGGTGGGGGGCCAACGTCCTGACTTTC
>-|TRBJ1-2|-|TRBV9
CASSVGVGNYGYTF
TGTGCCAGCAGCGTAGGGGTCGGGAACTATGGCTACACCTTC
>few|TRBJ2-7|-|TRBV3-1/TRBV3-2
CASSAPGSGPYEQYF
TGTGCCAGCAGCGCCCCAGGGTCCGGGCCTTACGAGCAGTACTTC
>-|TRBJ2-5|TRBD2|TRBV18
CASSLAGYQETQYF
TGTGCCAGCTCACTAGCGGGGTACCAAGAGACCCAGTACTTC
>-|TRBJ2-7|TRBD1|TRBV7-2
CASSFSGGNYEQYF
TGTGCCAGCAGCTTCTCAGGGGGCAACTACGAGCAGTACTTC
>-|TRBJ2-7|TRBD1|TRBV4-2
CASSQGGQGNYEQYF
TGTGCCAGCAGCCAAGGGGGACAGGGGAACTACGAGCAGTACTTC
>-|TRBJ1-6|-|TRBV15
CATSRVEARGEPLHF
TGTGCCACCAGCAGAGTTGAAGCCCGAGGTGAACCCCTCCACTTT
>once|TRBJ2-7|-|TRBV10-3
CAISSGVTTYEQYF
TGTGCCATCAGCTCAGGGGTGACTACCTACGAGCAGTACTTC
>-|TRBJ2-1|TRBD2|TRBV4-2
CASSQITSGGSSYNEQFF
TGTGCCAGCAGCCAAATCACTAGCGGGGGCAGCTCCTACAATGAGCAGTTCTTC
>-|TRBJ1-2|-|TRBV2
CASSEGGNYGYTF
TGTGCCAGCAGTGAAGGAGGGAACTATGGCTACACCTTC
>-|TRBJ2-7|-|TRBV30
CAWTRVRGAEQYF
TGTGCCTGGACAAGGGTTCGGGGGGCCGAGCAGTACTTC
>-|TRBJ1-4|TRBD1|TRBV15
CATSRGGQGDEKLFF
TGTGCCACCAGCAGAGGAGGTCAGGGGGACGAAAAACTGTTTTTT
>-|TRBJ2-1|-|TRBV3-1/TRBV3-2
CASSLTRGRNEQFF
TGTGCCAGCAGCCTTACTCGGGGTCGCAATGAGCAGTTCTTC
>once|TRBJ2-2|-|TRBV9
CASSARSTGELFF
TGTGCCAGCAGCGCCAGAAGCACCGGGGAGCTGTTTTTT
>-|TRBJ2-3|-|TRBV7-2
CASSLGQRRTDTQYF
TGTGCCAGCAGCTTAGGACAGCGACGGACAGATACGCAGTATTTT
>once|TRBJ2-3|TRBD2|TRBV5-1
CASSLAPSLAGGTDTQYF
TGCGCCAGCAGCTTGGCCCCTTCACTAGCGGGGGGCACAGATACGCAGTATTTT
>-|TRBJ1-5|TRBD1|TRBV5-8
CASSFTGGNQPQHF
TGTGCCAGCAGCTTCACAGGGGGTAATCAGCCCCAGCATTTT
>-|TRBJ1-1|-|TRBV9
CASSADVRGNTEAFF
TGTGCCAGCAGCGCCGACGTCAGGGGGAACACTGAAGCTTTCTTT
>-|TRBJ2-5|TRBD1|TRBV7-9
CASSSTGGAWETQYF
TGTGCCAGCAGCTCTACAGGGGGCGCGTGGGAGACCCAGTACTTC
>-|TRBJ2-7|-|TRBV6-5
CASSTGGYEQYF
TGTGCCAGTTCGACCGGGGGCTACGAGCAGTACTTC
>-|TRBJ1-1|-|TRBV12-3/TRBV12-4
CASSLTPNTEAFF
TGTGCCAGCAGTTTAACACCGAACACTGAAGCTTTCTTT
>-|TRBJ1-1|TRBD1|TRBV12-3/TRBV12-4
CASSQGASTEAFF
TGTGCCAGCAGTCAGGGGGCGAGTACTGAAGCTTTCTTT
>-|TRBJ2-7|TRBD1|TRBV5-4
CASSLRQGDAEQYF
TGTGCCAGCAGCCTAAGACAGGGAGATGCCGAGCAGTACTTC
>-|TRBJ1-4|-|TRBV5-1
CASRWGEALNEKLFF
TGCGCCAGCAGGTGGGGGGAGGCCCTTAATGAAAAACTGTTTTTT
>-|TRBJ1-3|-|TRBV27
CASSLSVSGNTIYF
TGTGCCAGCAGTTTATCCGTCTCTGGAAACACCATATATTTT
>-|TRBJ1-2|-|TRBV5-1
CASSAYGQIGTGYTF
TGCGCCAGCAGCGCCTACGGACAGATAGGGACTGGCTACACCTTC
>-|TRBJ2-7|-|TRBV14
CASSLSPRQGSYEQYF
TGTGCCAGCAGCTTAAGTCCCAGGCAGGGGTCCTACGAGCAGTACTTC
>-|TRBJ2-1|-|TRBV6-5
CASSYSLGGGFDEQFF
TGTGCCAGCAGTTACTCCTTGGGGGGTGGGTTCGATGAGCAGTTCTTC
>-|TRBJ2-3|-|TRBV3-1/TRBV3-2
CASSQIILVGGRSTDTQYF
TGTGCCAGCAGCCAAATTATCCTAGTGGGCGGGCGTTCCACAGATACGCAGTATTTT
>-|TRBJ1-5|-|TRBV6-5
CASIPDRRSRPQHF
TGTGCCAGCATCCCAGACAGGAGATCACGGCCCCAGCATTTT
>-|TRBJ1-1|TRBD1|TRBV18
CASSPSTGGTEAFF
TGTGCCAGCTCACCCTCGACAGGGGGCACTGAAGCTTTCTTT
>-|TRBJ1-6|-|TRBV3-1/TRBV3-2
CASSQQGISYNSPLHF
TGTGCCAGCAGCCAACAGGGTATTAGCTATAATTCACCCCTCCACTTT
>-|TRBJ1-2|TRBD1|TRBV7-3
CASSPGQGNYGYTF
TGTGCCAGCAGCCCGGGACAGGGAAACTATGGCTACACCTTC
>once|TRBJ2-1|-|TRBV10-3
CAIRPGSGSYNEQFF
TGTGCCATCAGACCAGGGTCCGGCTCCTACAATGAGCAGTTCTTC
>-|TRBJ2-5|TRBD1|TRBV10-2
CASTTGWETQYF
TGCGCCAGCACGACAGGGTGGGAGACCCAGTACTTC
>-|TRBJ1-4|-|TRBV6-1
CASSDGGSVGQAEKLFF
TGTGCCAGCAGTGACGGGGGATCTGTGGGGCAGGCTGAAAAACTGTTTTTT
>-|TRBJ1-2|-|TRBV10-3
CAISDNHSNYGYTF
TGTGCCATCAGTGATAACCACTCCAACTATGGCTACACCTTC
>-|TRBJ2-3|-|TRBV5-1
CASSLGQSTDTQYF
TGCGCCAGCAGCTTGGGACAGAGCACAGATACGCAGTATTTT